A selection of T cell receptor beta chains follows, all from one sample in a study of cytomegalovirus exposure and HLA in healthy donors. TCRdb's copy holds only in-frame clones and misses some; the assay was immunoSEQ multiplex PCR. There are 66,000 or so clones in the sample; around 89% occur only once, and about 1.6% lies in the top ten. The sample consisted of PBMCs. The source of these receptors is a man aged 25 to 45 in good health and CMV-seropositive. Each CDR3 is given with its conserved first and last residue. A D gene is named only where the DNA matches it firmly. Rows give clone size only sometimes, using once, few, many, or a class for an expanded clone.

TRBD1	TRBJ1-2	TRBV6-6	-	CASSPLDRGYGYTF	TGTGCCAGCAGTCCGCTCGACAGGGGCTATGGCTACACCTTC
-	TRBJ2-5	TRBV5-1	-	CASSYDTNQETQYF	TGCGCCAGCAGCTACGACACAAACCAAGAGACCCAGTACTTC
TRBD1	TRBJ1-2	TRBV27	once	CASSYRDRGAHTF	TGTGCCAGCAGTTACCGGGACAGGGGGGCACACACCTTC
TRBD2	TRBJ2-1	TRBV5-1	-	CASRSGTSGRGHNEQFF	TGCGCCAGCAGATCCGGGACTAGCGGGAGGGGACACAATGAGCAGTTCTTC
-	TRBJ2-5	TRBV11-3	-	CASSLDPARGTQYF	TGTGCCAGCAGCTTAGATCCGGCTAGGGGGACCCAGTACTTC
TRBD2	TRBJ2-5	TRBV7-2	-	CASSYGLAGEIFQETQYF	TGTGCCAGCAGCTACGGACTAGCGGGAGAAATTTTTCAAGAGACCCAGTACTTC
-	TRBJ2-3	TRBV19	-	CASTANTDTQYF	TGTGCCAGTACTGCTAACACAGATACGCAGTATTTT
TRBD1	TRBJ1-2	TRBV5-5	-	CASSVKTGATGYTF	TGTGCCAGCAGCGTCAAGACAGGGGCGACTGGCTACACCTTC
TRBD2	TRBJ2-7	TRBV9	-	CASSPMQVAGPSYEQYF	TGTGCCAGCAGCCCAATGCAGGTAGCGGGTCCATCCTACGAACAGTACTTC
TRBD1	TRBJ1-2	TRBV6-5	-	CASSPDRGYGYTF	TGTGCCAGCAGCCCTGACAGGGGGTATGGCTACACCTTC
-	TRBJ1-1	TRBV30	-	CAWTARTARRAFF	TGTGCCTGGACCGCTAGGACAGCTCGGCGTGCTTTCTTT
TRBD1	TRBJ1-1	TRBV27	-	CASSDRGHKPFF	TGTGCCAGCAGCGACAGGGGCCACAAGCCGTTCTTT
-	TRBJ1-5	TRBV5-6	-	CASSLTPNQPQHF	TGTGCCAGCAGCTTAACACCCAATCAGCCCCAGCATTTT
-	TRBJ1-2	TRBV30	-	CAWSRQQGSGYTF	TGTGCCTGGAGTCGGCAGCAGGGGAGCGGCTACACCTTC
-	TRBJ2-1	TRBV7-9	few	CASRAVQGHANEQFF	TGTGCCAGCAGGGCGGTCCAGGGGCATGCCAATGAGCAGTTCTTC
-	TRBJ1-1	TRBV5-1	-	CASSLRTVLNTEAFF	TGCGCCAGCAGCCTGCGGACAGTCTTAAACACTGAAGCTTTCTTT
TRBD2	TRBJ2-5	TRBV28	once	CASSLRTSGGQETQYF	TGTGCCAGCAGTCTAAGGACTAGCGGGGGGCAAGAGACCCAGTACTTC
-	TRBJ2-3	TRBV27	-	CASSWAASTDTQYF	TGTGCCAGCAGTTGGGCAGCTAGCACAGATACGCAGTATTTT
-	TRBJ2-3	TRBV28	once	CASSLSDSTDTQYF	TGTGCCAGCAGTTTATCCGACTCCACAGATACGCAGTATTTT
TRBD2	TRBJ2-1	TRBV7-2	-	CASSIAGVDYNEQFF	TGTGCCAGCAGCATAGCGGGAGTGGACTACAATGAGCAGTTCTTC
-	TRBJ1-3	TRBV5-6	-	CASSLAGVAGNTIYF	TGTGCCAGCAGCTTGGCCGGGGTCGCTGGAAACACCATATATTTT
TRBD2	TRBJ2-1	TRBV7-2	once	CASSLGLAGASEQFF	TGTGCCAGCAGCTTGGGACTAGCGGGAGCTAGTGAGCAGTTCTTC
-	TRBJ1-6	TRBV4-2	once	CASSQDPNSPLHF	TGTGCCAGCAGCCAAGATCCGAATTCACCCCTCCACTTT
-	TRBJ1-4	TRBV25-1	-	CASSYNEKLFF	TGTGCCAGCAGCTATAATGAAAAACTGTTTTTT
TRBD1	TRBJ2-7	TRBV6-5	-	CASSSRDRASYEQYF	TGTGCCAGCAGCTCCCGGGACAGGGCCTCCTACGAGCAGTACTTC
TRBD2	TRBJ2-1	TRBV19	-	CASSSQTAGYNEQFF	TGTGCCAGTAGTAGCCAGACAGCGGGGTACAATGAGCAGTTCTTC
TRBD1	TRBJ1-2	TRBV6-5	-	CASSPSGQGGNGYTF	TGTGCCAGCAGCCCATCCGGACAGGGGGGGAATGGCTACACCTTC
-	TRBJ1-1	TRBV30	-	CAKQQGTEAFF	TGTGCAAAACAACAGGGCACTGAAGCTTTCTTT
TRBD2	TRBJ2-2	TRBV7-2	-	CASSRTSGSMRGELFF	TGTGCCAGCAGCCGAACTAGCGGGAGTATGAGAGGGGAGCTGTTTTTT
-	TRBJ1-5	TRBV10-2	once	CASSDRRYSNQPQHF	TGCGCCAGCAGTGACCGGCGGTATAGCAATCAGCCCCAGCATTTT
TRBD2	TRBJ2-3	TRBV2	-	CAKSGTSGRTDTQYF	TGTGCCAAATCGGGGACTAGCGGGAGAACAGATACGCAGTATTTT
-	TRBJ1-1	TRBV7-2	-	CASSLVFRRAFF	TGTGCCAGCAGCTTAGTTTTTAGGAGAGCTTTCTTT
-	TRBJ2-7	TRBV6-5	-	CASSYDLWAEQYF	TGTGCCAGCAGTTACGATTTGTGGGCGGAGCAGTACTTC
TRBD1	TRBJ1-2	TRBV27	-	CASSLQGGIDGYTF	TGTGCCAGCAGTTTACAGGGGGGTATTGATGGCTACACCTTC
TRBD2	TRBJ2-3	TRBV6-5	-	CASSYIAGDPDTQYF	TGTGCCAGCAGTTACATCGCGGGAGATCCAGATACGCAGTATTTT
-	TRBJ2-5	TRBV2	-	CASGAGVIIPETQYF	TGTGCCAGCGGTGCAGGTGTAATAATTCCAGAGACCCAGTACTTC
-	TRBJ2-2	TRBV5-5	-	CASSLVLNTGELFF	TGTGCCAGCAGCTTGGTTCTGAACACCGGGGAGCTGTTTTTT
-	TRBJ2-1	TRBV11-2	-	CASSFRGSGNYNEQFF	TGTGCCAGCAGCTTCCGAGGTAGCGGAAACTACAATGAGCAGTTCTTC
-	TRBJ2-2	TRBV5-4	-	CASSPRTDTGELFF	TGTGCCAGCAGCCCCCGGACTGACACCGGGGAGCTGTTTTTT
TRBD2	TRBJ2-1	TRBV7-9	-	CASSLGLAGISGNEQFF	TGTGCCAGCAGCTTAGGGCTAGCGGGAATCTCCGGCAATGAGCAGTTCTTC
TRBD1	TRBJ1-2	TRBV7-9	-	CASSPTGDGYTF	TGTGCCAGCAGCCCGACAGGGGACGGCTACACCTTC
TRBD2	TRBJ2-7	TRBV27	-	CASTSWTSGNEQYF	TGTGCCAGCACCTCCTGGACTAGCGGGAACGAGCAGTACTTC
-	TRBJ2-1	TRBV19	-	CASSIRGARNEQFF	TGTGCCAGTAGTATCCGGGGGGCAAGGAATGAGCAGTTCTTC
TRBD1	TRBJ2-1	TRBV2	once	CASNLRTGGFNEQFF	TGTGCCAGCAACCTTAGGACAGGGGGCTTCAATGAGCAGTTCTTC
TRBD1	TRBJ2-7	TRBV5-1	few	CASSRTPGQTTLEEQYF	TGCGCCAGCAGCAGAACCCCGGGACAGACGACGTTGGAGGAGCAGTACTTC
TRBD1	TRBJ2-2	TRBV5-6	-	CASSSFRTGSNGELFF	TGTGCCAGCAGCTCCTTCAGGACAGGGAGCAACGGGGAGCTGTTTTTT
-	TRBJ2-2	TRBV5-1	-	CASSFTGWATGELFF	TGCGCCAGCAGCTTTACAGGGTGGGCCACCGGGGAGCTGTTTTTT
TRBD2	TRBJ2-1	TRBV4-2	-	CASRGGLAGYNEQFF	TGTGCCAGTAGAGGGGGACTAGCGGGTTACAATGAGCAGTTCTTC
TRBD1	TRBJ1-4	TRBV30	-	CAWSEDRDKLFF	TGTGCCTGGAGCGAGGACAGGGACAAACTGTTTTTT
-	TRBJ2-3	TRBV11-1	-	CASSSWSRGADTQYF	TGTGCCAGCAGCTCCTGGTCGCGGGGCGCAGATACGCAGTATTTT
-	TRBJ1-5	TRBV27	-	CASSQDRLNQPQHF	TGTGCCAGCAGCCAAGACAGACTCAATCAGCCCCAGCATTTT
-	TRBJ1-2	TRBV7-3	-	CASSLGHIGPNYGYTF	TGTGCCAGCAGCTTGGGACACATAGGACCTAACTATGGCTACACCTTC
TRBD2	TRBJ2-1	TRBV7-6	-	CASRDIAGPYNEQFF	TGTGCCAGCAGAGATATAGCGGGACCGTACAATGAGCAGTTCTTC
-	TRBJ1-5	TRBV4-1	-	CASSPSAGGGQPQHF	TGCGCCAGCAGCCCATCTGCTGGGGGAGGGCAGCCCCAGCATTTT
TRBD1	TRBJ2-7	TRBV28	-	CASRTPGTGDYEQYF	TGTGCCAGCAGGACTCCCGGGACAGGGGACTACGAGCAGTACTTC
TRBD1	TRBJ1-5	TRBV7-2	once	CASSSDRGQPQHF	TGTGCCAGCAGCAGCGACAGGGGACAGCCCCAGCATTTT
-	TRBJ1-5	TRBV19	-	CASSIAREGNQPQHF	TGTGCCAGTAGTATAGCCAGGGAAGGCAATCAGCCCCAGCATTTT
TRBD2	TRBJ2-2	TRBV5-1	-	CASSPKRGGANTGELFF	TGCGCCAGCAGCCCCAAGCGGGGAGGGGCGAACACCGGGGAGCTGTTTTTT
-	TRBJ2-4	TRBV6-1	few	CASSEAAVNIQYF	TGTGCCAGCAGTGAGGCGGCAGTAAACATTCAGTACTTC